The 4 T cell receptor beta chains in this list originate from one sample, sequenced in a study of beta chain features in type 1 diabetes. Study-wide findings and caveats: Shorter TCRB CDR3s, moderately but significantly so, were found in Type 1 diabetes patients in all four CD4+ subsets.

cDNA synthesis used the whole RNA isolate, giving expressed TCRB sequences. Profiling relied on immunoSEQ multiplex PCR, and the TCRdb table lists in-frame clones only, not all of them. Here the sample spans about 340,000 clones, approximately 15% being singletons. These receptors' antigens are unknown. Sequencing was done on a sample of naive CD4+ T cells from blood. Receptors originate from a woman aged 18-29 years with type 1 diabetes.

This clone was seen only a few times. This sequence joins TRBV5-1 and TRBJ2-1, with 10 bases that match TRBD1. CDR1 and CDR2 (germline): SGHRS, YFSETQ. The trim removed 0 bases at V and 10 bases at J, leaving 4 bases unmatched. This CDR3 is built from 14 residues. The CDR3 is CASSLAGQGREQFF. CDR3 bases: TGCGCCAGCAGCTTGGCGGGACAGGGGAGGGAGCAGTTCTTC. Using reference TRBV5-1 and TRBJ2-1 for the parts outside the CDR3, the full variable domain is KAGVTQTPRYLIKTRGQQVTLSCSPISGHRSVSWYQQTPGQGLQFLFEYFSETQRNKGNFPGRFSGRQFSNSRSEMNVSTLELGDSALYLCASSLAGQGREQFFGPGTRLTVL.

The V and J genes are TRBV30 and TRBJ1-1; D call uncertain. The V gene's germline CDR1 is GTSNPN and CDR2 SVGIG (reference sequence). The CDR3 consists of 13 residues. V shed 3 bases and J shed 2 bases, with 10 bases lying between them. This chain's CDR3 is CAWSRGYNTEAFF. CDR3 coding DNA: TGTGCCTGGAGCAGAGGGTATAACACTGAAGCTTTCTTT. Combining the CDR3 with reference TRBV30 and TRBJ1-1 gives the whole variable domain SQTIHQWPATLVQPVGSPLSLECTVEGTSNPNLYWYRQAAGRGLQLLFYSVGIGQISSEVPQNLSASRPQDRQFILSSKKLLLSDSGFYLCAWSRGYNTEAFFGQGTRLTVV.

This clone was picked up a small number of times. This chain connects TRBV19 to TRBJ2-1; perhaps TRBD2 as D (5 bases). V shed 6 bases and J shed 3 bases, with 12 bases lying between them. The CDR3 has 14 amino acids. In germline, CDR1 is LNHDA, CDR2 SQIVND (reference sequence). CDR3 bases: TGTGCCAGTAGCCGAGTCGGGGTCTACAATGAGCAGTTCTTC. It specifies CASSRVGVYNEQFF.

The J gene is TRBJ1-4, the V gene TRBV7-9, with TRBD1 matching over 7 bases. V gave up 2 bases and J gave up 8 bases; unmatched junction bases: 5. The germline V gene encodes CDR1 SEHNR and CDR2 FQNEAQ (reference sequence). This CDR3 comprises 14 residues. DNA for the CDR3: TGTGCCAGCAGCTTACTTAGGGGGCAAGAAAAACTGTTTTTT. It translates to CASSLLRGQEKLFF. The whole variable domain, filled in from reference TRBV7-9 and TRBJ1-4, reads DTGVSQNPRHKITKRGQNVTFRCDPISEHNRLYWYRQTLGQGPEFLTYFQNEAQLEKSRLLSDRFSAERPKGSFSTLEIQRTEQGDSAMYLCASSLLRGQEKLFFGSGTQLSVL.